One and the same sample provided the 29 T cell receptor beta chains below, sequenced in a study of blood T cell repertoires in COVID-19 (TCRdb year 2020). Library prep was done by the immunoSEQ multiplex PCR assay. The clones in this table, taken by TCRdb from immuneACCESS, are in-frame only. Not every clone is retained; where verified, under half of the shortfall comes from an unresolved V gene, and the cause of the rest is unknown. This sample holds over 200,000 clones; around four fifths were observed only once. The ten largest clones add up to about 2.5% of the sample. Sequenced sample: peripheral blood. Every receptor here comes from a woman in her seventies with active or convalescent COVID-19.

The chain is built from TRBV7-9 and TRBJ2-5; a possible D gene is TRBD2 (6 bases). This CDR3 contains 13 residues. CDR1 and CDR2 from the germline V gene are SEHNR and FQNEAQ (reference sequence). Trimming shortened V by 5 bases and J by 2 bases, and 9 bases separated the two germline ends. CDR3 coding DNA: TGTGCCAGCAGCATTGGGGGGCAAGAGACCCAGTACTTC. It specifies CASSIGGQETQYF.

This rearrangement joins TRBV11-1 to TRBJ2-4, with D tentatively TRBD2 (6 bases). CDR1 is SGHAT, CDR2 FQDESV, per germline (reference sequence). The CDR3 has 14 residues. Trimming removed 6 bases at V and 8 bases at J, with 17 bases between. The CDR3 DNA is TGTGCCAGCAGTCCTCGACTCAGACTAGACATTCAGTACTTC. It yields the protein CASSPRLRLDIQYF.

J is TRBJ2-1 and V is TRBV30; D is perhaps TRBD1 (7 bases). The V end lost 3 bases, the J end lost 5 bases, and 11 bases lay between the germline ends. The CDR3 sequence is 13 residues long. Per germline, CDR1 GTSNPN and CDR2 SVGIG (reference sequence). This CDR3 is CAWRRGQNNEQFF. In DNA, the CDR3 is TGTGCCTGGAGGCGGGGACAGAACAATGAGCAGTTCTTC.

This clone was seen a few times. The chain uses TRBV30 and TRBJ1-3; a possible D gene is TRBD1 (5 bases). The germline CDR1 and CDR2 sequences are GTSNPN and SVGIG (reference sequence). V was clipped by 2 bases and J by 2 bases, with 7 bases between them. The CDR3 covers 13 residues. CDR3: CAWSRGAGNTIYF. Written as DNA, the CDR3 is TGTGCCTGGAGTCGGGGGGCTGGAAACACCATATATTTT.

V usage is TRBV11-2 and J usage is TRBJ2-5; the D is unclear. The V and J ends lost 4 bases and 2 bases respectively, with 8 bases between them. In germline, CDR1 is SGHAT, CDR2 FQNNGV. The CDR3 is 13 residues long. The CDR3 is CASSSQVQETQYF. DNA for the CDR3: TGTGCCAGCAGCTCCCAGGTACAAGAGACCCAGTACTTC.

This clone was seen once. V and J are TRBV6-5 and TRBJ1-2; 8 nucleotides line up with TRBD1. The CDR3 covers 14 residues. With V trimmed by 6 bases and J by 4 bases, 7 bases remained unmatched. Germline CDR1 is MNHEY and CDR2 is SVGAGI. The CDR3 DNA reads TGTGCCAGCAGGCCTCAGGGGGCCGGCTATGGCTACACCTTC. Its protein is CASRPQGAGYGYTF.

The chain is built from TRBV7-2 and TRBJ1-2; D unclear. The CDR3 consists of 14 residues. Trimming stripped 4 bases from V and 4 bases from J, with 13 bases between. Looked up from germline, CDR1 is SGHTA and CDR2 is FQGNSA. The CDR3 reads CASSSPGLGYGYTF. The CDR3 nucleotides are TGTGCCAGCAGCTCCCCAGGTTTAGGCTATGGCTACACCTTC.

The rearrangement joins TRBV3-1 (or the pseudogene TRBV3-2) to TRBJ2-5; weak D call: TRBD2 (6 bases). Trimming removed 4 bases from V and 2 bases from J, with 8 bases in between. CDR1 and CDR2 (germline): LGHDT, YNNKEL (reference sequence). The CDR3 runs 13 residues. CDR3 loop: CASSPSGQETQYF. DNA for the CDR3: TGTGCCAGCAGCCCGAGCGGGCAAGAGACCCAGTACTTC.

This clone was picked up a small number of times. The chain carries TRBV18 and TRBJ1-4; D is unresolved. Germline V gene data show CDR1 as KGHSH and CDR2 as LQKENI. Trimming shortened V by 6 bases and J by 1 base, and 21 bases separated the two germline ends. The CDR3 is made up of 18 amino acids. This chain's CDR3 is CASSGLTELGETNEKLFF. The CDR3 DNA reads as TGTGCCAGCTCCGGCCTTACGGAGCTCGGAGAAACTAATGAAAAACTGTTTTTT.

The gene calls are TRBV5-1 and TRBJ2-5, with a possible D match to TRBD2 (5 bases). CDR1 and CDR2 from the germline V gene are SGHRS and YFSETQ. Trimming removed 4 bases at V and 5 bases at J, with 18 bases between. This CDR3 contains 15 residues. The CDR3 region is CASSPGPPRGETQYF. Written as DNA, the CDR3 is TGCGCCAGCAGCCCAGGCCCCCCTCGCGGGGAGACCCAGTACTTC.

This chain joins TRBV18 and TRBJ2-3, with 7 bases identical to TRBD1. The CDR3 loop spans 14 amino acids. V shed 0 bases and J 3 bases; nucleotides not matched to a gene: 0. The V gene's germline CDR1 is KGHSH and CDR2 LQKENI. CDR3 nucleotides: TGTGCCAGCTCACCACCGGGACAGACAGATACGCAGTATTTT. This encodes CASSPPGQTDTQYF.

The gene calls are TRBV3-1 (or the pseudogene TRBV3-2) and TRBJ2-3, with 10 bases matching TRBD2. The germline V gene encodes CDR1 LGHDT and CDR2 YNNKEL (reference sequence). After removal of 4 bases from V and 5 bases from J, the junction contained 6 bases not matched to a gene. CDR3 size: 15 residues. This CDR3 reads CASSLIAGGGDTQYF. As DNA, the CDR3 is TGTGCCAGCAGCCTCATAGCGGGAGGAGGAGATACGCAGTATTTT.

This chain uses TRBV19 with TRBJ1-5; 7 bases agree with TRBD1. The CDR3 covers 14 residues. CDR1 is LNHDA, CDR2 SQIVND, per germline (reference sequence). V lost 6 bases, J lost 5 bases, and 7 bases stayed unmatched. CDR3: CASREGAWDQPQHF. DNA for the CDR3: TGTGCCAGTAGGGAGGGGGCATGGGATCAGCCCCAGCATTTT.

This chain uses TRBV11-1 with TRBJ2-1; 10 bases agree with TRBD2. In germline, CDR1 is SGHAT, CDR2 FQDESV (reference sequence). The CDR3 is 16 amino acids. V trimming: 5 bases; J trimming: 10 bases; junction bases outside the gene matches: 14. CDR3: CASSGGEASGSGEQFF. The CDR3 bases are TGTGCCAGCAGCGGGGGGGAGGCTAGCGGGAGCGGAGAGCAGTTCTTC.

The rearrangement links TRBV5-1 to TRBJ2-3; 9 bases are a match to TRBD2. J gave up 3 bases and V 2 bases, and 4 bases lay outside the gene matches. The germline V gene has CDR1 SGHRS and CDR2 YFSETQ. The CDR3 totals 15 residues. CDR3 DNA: TGCGCCAGCAGCTTACAGCGGGGGGATACAGATACGCAGTATTTT. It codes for CASSLQRGDTDTQYF. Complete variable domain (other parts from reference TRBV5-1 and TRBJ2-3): KAGVTQTPRYLIKTRGQQVTLSCSPISGHRSVSWYQQTPGQGLQFLFEYFSETQRNKGNFPGRFSGRQFSNSRSEMNVSTLELGDSALYLCASSLQRGDTDTQYFGPGTRLTVL.

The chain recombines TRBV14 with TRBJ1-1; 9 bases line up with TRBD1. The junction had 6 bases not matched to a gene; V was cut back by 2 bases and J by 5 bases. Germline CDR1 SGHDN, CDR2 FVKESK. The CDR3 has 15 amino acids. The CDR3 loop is CASSQSLTGGTEAFF. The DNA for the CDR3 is TGTGCCAGCAGCCAAAGTCTGACAGGGGGAACTGAAGCTTTCTTT.

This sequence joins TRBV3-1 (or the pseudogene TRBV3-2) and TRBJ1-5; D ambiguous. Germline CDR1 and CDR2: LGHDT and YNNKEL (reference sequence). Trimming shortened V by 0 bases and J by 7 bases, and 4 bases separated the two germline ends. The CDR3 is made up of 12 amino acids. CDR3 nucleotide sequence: TGTGCCAGCAGCCAAGAGGGCCAGCCCCAGCATTTT. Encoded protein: CASSQEGQPQHF.

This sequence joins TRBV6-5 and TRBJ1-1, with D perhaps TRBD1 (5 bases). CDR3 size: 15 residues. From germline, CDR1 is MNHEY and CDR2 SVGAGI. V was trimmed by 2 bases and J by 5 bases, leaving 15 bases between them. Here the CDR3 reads CASSYARGAGTEAFF. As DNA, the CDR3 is TGTGCCAGCAGTTACGCACGGGGCGCGGGGACTGAAGCTTTCTTT.

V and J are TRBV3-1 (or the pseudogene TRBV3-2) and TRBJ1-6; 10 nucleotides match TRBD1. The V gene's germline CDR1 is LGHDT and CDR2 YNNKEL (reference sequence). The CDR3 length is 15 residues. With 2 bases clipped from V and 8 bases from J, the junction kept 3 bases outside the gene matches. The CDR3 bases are TGTGCCAGCAGCCAAACGGGACAGGGGTATTCACCCCTCCACTTT. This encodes CASSQTGQGYSPLHF.

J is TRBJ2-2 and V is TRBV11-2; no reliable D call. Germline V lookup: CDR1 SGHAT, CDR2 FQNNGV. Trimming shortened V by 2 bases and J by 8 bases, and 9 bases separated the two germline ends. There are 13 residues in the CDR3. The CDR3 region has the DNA TGTGCCAGCAGCTTACAGTCGTCGGGGGAGCTGTTTTTT. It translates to CASSLQSSGELFF.

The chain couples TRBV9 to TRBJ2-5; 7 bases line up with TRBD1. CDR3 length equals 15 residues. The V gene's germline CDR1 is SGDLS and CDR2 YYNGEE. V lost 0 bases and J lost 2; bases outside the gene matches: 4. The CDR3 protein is CASSVEGQWQETQYF. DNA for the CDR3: TGTGCCAGCAGCGTAGAGGGACAGTGGCAAGAGACCCAGTACTTC. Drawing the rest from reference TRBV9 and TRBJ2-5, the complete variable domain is DSGVTQTPKHLITATGQRVTLRCSPRSGDLSVYWYQQSLDQGLQFLIQYYNGEERAKGNILERFSAQQFPDLHSELNLSSLELGDSALYFCASSVEGQWQETQYFGPGTRLLVL.

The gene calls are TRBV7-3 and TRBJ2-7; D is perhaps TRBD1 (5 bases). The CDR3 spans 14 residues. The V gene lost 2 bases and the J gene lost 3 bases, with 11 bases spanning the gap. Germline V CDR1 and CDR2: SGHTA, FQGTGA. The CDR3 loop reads CASSLGQGNYEQYF. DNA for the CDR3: TGTGCCAGCAGCTTAGGACAAGGGAACTACGAGCAGTACTTC. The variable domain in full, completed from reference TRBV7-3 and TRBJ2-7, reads GAGVSQTPSNKVTEKGKYVELRCDPISGHTALYWYRQSLGQGPEFLIYFQGTGAADDSGLPNDRFFAVRPEGSVSTLKIQRTERGDSAVYLCASSLGQGNYEQYFGPGTRLTVT.

CDR3 sequence: CASSPGTATYSNQPQHF. The CDR3, as DNA: TGCGCCAGCAGCCCCGGGACAGCAACTTATAGCAATCAGCCCCAGCATTTT. The chain has TRBV5-1 and TRBJ1-5, with 7 nucleotides matching TRBD1. This CDR3 is 17 amino acids long. Per the germline V gene, CDR1 is SGHRS and CDR2 is YFSETQ. V was clipped by 4 bases and J by 0 bases; unmatched bases: 10.

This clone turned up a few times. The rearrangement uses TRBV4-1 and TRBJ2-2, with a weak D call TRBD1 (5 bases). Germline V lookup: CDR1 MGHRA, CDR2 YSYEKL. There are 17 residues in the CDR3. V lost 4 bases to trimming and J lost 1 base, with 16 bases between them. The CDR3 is CASSRGERQGNTGELFF. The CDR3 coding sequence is TGCGCCAGCAGCCGAGGAGAAAGGCAGGGGAACACCGGGGAGCTGTTTTTT.

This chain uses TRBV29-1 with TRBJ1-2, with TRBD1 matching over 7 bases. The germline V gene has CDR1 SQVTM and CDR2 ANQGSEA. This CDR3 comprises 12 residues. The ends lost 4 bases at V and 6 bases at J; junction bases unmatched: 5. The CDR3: CSVGTGVDGYTF. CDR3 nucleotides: TGCAGCGTTGGTACAGGGGTGGATGGCTACACCTTC. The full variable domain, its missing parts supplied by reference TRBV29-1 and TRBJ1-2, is SAVISQKPSRDICQRGTSLTIQCQVDSQVTMMFWYRQQPGQSLTLIATANQGSEATYESGFVIDKFPISRPNLTFSTLTVSNMSPEDSSIYLCSVGTGVDGYTFGSGTRLTVV.

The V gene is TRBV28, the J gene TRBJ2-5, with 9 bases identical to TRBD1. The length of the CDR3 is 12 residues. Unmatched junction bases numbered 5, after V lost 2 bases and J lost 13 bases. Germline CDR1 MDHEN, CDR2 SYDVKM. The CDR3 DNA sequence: TGTGCCAGCAGTTTAGGTTGGACAGGGGCGTACTTC. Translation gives CASSLGWTGAYF.

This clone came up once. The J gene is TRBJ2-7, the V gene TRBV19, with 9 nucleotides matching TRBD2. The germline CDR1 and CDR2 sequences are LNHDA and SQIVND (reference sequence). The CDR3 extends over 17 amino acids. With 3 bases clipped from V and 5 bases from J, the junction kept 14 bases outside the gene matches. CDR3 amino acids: CASSIETGAGGSNEQYF. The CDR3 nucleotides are TGTGCCAGTAGTATTGAAACGGGAGCGGGAGGTTCAAACGAGCAGTACTTC.

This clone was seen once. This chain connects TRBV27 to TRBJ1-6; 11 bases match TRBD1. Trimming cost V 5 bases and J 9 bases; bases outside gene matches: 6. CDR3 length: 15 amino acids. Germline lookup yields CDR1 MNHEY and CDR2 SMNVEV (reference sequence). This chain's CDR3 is CASSDRDRGISPLHF. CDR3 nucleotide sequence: TGTGCCAGCAGTGACCGGGACAGGGGGATTTCACCCCTCCACTTT.

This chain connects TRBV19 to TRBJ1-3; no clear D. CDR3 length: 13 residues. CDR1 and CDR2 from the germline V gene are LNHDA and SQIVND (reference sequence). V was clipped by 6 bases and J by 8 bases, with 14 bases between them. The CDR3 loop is CASRSQERYTIYF. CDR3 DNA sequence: TGTGCCAGTAGATCCCAGGAACGGTACACCATATATTTT.